The present T cell receptor beta chain was sequenced within a study of regulatory T cells in long-lasting Graves disease (dated by TCRdb to about 2021). For the study in its entirety: Patients with newly diagnosed Graves' disease had been on antithyroid drugs for under 3 months. Persistent Graves' disease patients were compared with newly diagnosed Graves' disease patients by peripheral blood TCR sequencing and RNA sequencing. The study took place in China and was registered as a clinical trial. A total of 33 samples underwent TCR sequencing, from around 13 patients with persistent Graves' disease and some 20 patients with newly diagnosed Graves' disease. Results and caveats for the whole study, not just this receptor: Preferential use of TRBV28, TRBJ1-2 and TRBJ2-5 was observed in persistent disease, whereas TRBV20-1 and TRBJ2-1 were favored in newly diagnosed disease. Persistent Graves' disease patients showed lower TCR Shannon entropy and fewer highly expanded clones than newly diagnosed patients, suggesting clonal expansion. Sequencing and analysis were restricted to the TCR beta chain. Persistent patients shared more public clonotypes among themselves (around 2,700) than newly diagnosed patients did (over 900). Peripheral blood alone was examined, since thyroid tissue, which constituted the primary lesion, could not be accessed. The authors noted that the small sample size was a limitation that may lower accuracy.

Receptor libraries were prepared by multiplex PCR. The sample was run on an Illumina HiSeq 4000. iRepertoire HTBI primers and Arm-PCR amplification of CDR3 regions were used to construct TCR beta libraries. Before sequencing, the PCR products underwent gel purification. Regarding the original processing steps: Gene usage analysis of CDR3 amino acid clonotypes relied on the roughly 60 TRBV and about 15 TRBJ segments identified across samples. Filtered high-quality paired reads were merged into contigs using COPE and FqMerger. BLAST was used to align contigs to the IMGT TRBV, TRBD and TRBJ reference genes, and CDR3 was defined following IMGT. Any clonotype with a frequency above 0.1% was counted as a highly expanded clone. Shannon entropy served as the measure of repertoire diversity, while the Gini coefficient captured V-J evenness. Clonotypes shared by more than one individual were considered public. The public reads were reprocessed in TCRdb via fastp at Q25 and MiXCR, keeping in-frame beta chains. Each record represents a unique CDR3 protein, reported with the most common genes and DNA among its rows. The V and J calls shown here were made by TCRdb, not taken from the authors' results. This sample lists some 350,000 distinct CDR3 sequences; about 16% were detected once. The ten most abundant clones make up around 20% of the sample.

In light of the paper, this sample's time point label describes: newly diagnosed GD, antithyroid drugs for less than 3 months. RNA was extracted from PBMCs in TRIzol for both TCR sequencing and RNA sequencing. The diagnosis of Graves' disease was made according to American Thyroid Association guidelines. The patients came from an endocrinology department in Xi'an, China. Each patient gave approximately 8.8 milliliters of peripheral blood, collected in an EDTA anticoagulant tube. Ficoll Paque Plus density gradient separation was used to isolate PBMCs, and no further T cell sorting was done. An Agilent 2100 Bioanalyzer and agarose gel were used to assess RNA quality, and a NanoDrop 2000 was used to measure RNA concentration. V loses 4 bases, J loses 3 bases, and the germline ends lie 10 bases apart. CDR1 and CDR2 are read off the germline V gene as SQVTM and ANQGSEA. From the cysteine through the phenylalanine, the CDR3 covers 12 amino acids. The kept DNA is CDR3 alone, 36 bases in frame from the first base.

This clonotype has a handful of counts. Its antigen has not been determined. No base-level quality is on record; no much larger clone is a single base apart. The same data also contributed to another study, on T cells in Graves' hyperthyroidism and ophthalmopathy. The other study reports the following: Stable Graves' hyperthyroidism was defined as the absence of progression to ophthalmopathy over 18 months of follow-up. Hyperthyroidism patients were newly diagnosed, with disease duration under 2 months, and aged 18 to 65 years. The study excluded patients with uncontrolled infections, other autoimmune diseases, pregnancy or lactation. Diagnoses were established on the basis of clinical symptoms, serum thyroxine and TRAb, thyroid ultrasound, and orbital computed tomography. The first round of RT-PCR for the TCR CDR3 was performed with the HTBI primer set and the Qiagen OneStep RT-PCR kit. Blood samples also contained most of the expanded thyroid clonotypes (frequency above 0.001), which suggests that blood repertoires may reflect thyroid immune responses. In cross-validation, a model built on a 13 V-J signature told ophthalmopathy apart from stable hyperthyroidism with about 90% sensitivity and around 81% specificity, and in testing the same model reached 80%/75%. In validation, progression to ophthalmopathy was predicted by the model with 55% to 71% sensitivity and 72% to 80% specificity, a median of approximately 6.5 months before onset. A discovery cohort of about a hundred patients, roughly 40 with Graves' ophthalmopathy and 57 with stable Graves' hyperthyroidism, was used to find distinguishing TCR V-J signatures. Prospective prediction of ophthalmopathy was tested in an independent validation cohort consisting of roughly 19 hyperthyroidism patients and approximately 16 patients who later progressed to ophthalmopathy. The roughly 100 discovery patients were divided at random into training and test sets in a 7:3 ratio. The study also compared thyroid tissue and blood T-cell repertoires from 5 to 7 Graves' hyperthyroidism patients. Once sampling was done, hyperthyroidism patients were given methimazole at a starting dose of 30 mg daily, whereas ophthalmopathy patients were given high-dose intravenous methylprednisolone. Libraries were constructed in a second round of multiplex PCR, after which size selection and purification were performed. Libraries were sequenced paired-end with 100 bp reads on an Illumina HiSeq2000. SOAPnuke was used to process the raw data, throwing out any read that contained adapters or uncalled bases, had a mean Phred below 15, or lacked an exact constant-primer or identifier match. High-quality paired reads were merged with COPE v1.2.5, and unique nucleotide sequences were defined as clonotypes. MiTCR v1.1 was used to align clonotypes to the IMGT TRBV, TRBD and TRBJ reference segments. The analysis was restricted to V-J combinations with a frequency above 0.0001, which together covered 99% to 99.2% of the repertoires. The TCS score was defined as F50 (clonal expansion) divided by E x V (chaos), with BLOSUM62-based TCRdist calculated between CDR3 peptides within each V-J. Welch's t-statistics and random forest reduced roughly 530 V-J features to 13, which were used in a naive Bayes classifier (R e1071). No statistical method was used to fix the sample size in advance, and group allocation was not hidden from the investigators. TCR Vbeta CDR3 sequencing of some 140 peripheral blood samples (43 ophthalmopathy, under 80 hyperthyroidism and roughly 17 progressor patients) is reported in the paper.

The origin of this receptor is a young woman with Graves disease. Donor details come from another sample of the same person, matched by shared clones. The chain links TRBV29-1 with TRBJ2-7, with the D gene not clear enough to name. The sequencing here drew on peripheral blood mononuclear cells (PBMCs), taken at new diagnosis, from a patient treated with antithyroid drugs. The CDR3: CSVATEDYEQYF. The sequenced DNA: TGCAGCGTTGCCACGGAAGACTACGAGCAGTACTTC.